This T cell receptor (beta chain) was sequenced in a study of T cells in tuberculosis. Latent tuberculosis screening used tuberculin skin test and IGRA at entry. The repertoire was sequenced with immunoSEQ multiplex PCR; TCRdb's copy has only in-frame clones and lacks some. The sample yields 20,000 to 25,000 clones, roughly 97% seen once. CDR1 and CDR2 from the germline V gene are SGHAT and FQNNGV. CDR3 length: 13 amino acids. Trimming removed 5 bases from V and 6 bases from J; junction bases left unmatched: 6. This chain joins TRBV11-2 and TRBJ1-1; 7 bases match TRBD1. This TCR came from a donor aged 5-35 years with latent tuberculosis or without tuberculosis infection. Sequenced input: PBMCs. CDR3 DNA sequence: TGTGCCAGCAGCATGACAGGGCCCCCTGAAGCTTTCTTT. It is translated as CASSMTGPPEAFF.